A single sample is the source of the 23 T cell receptor beta chains below, sequenced in a study of T cell responses to AZD1222 COVID-19 vaccine. Data came from immunoSEQ multiplex PCR; TCRdb stores just in-frame clones and leaves some out. Among about 55,000 clones listed, approximately 88% were seen once. The source was peripheral blood, collected on day 0 of AZD1222 vaccination. These receptors were taken from an adult in good health.

V and J are TRBV7-2 and TRBJ2-1, with 9 bases lining up with TRBD1. Germline-derived CDR1 and CDR2 are SGHTA and FQGNSA. The CDR3 spans 15 residues. The V and J ends lost 4 bases and 8 bases, in that order; junction bases with no gene match: 9. CDR3 region: CASSSGQGILYEQFF. CDR3 DNA sequence: TGTGCCAGCAGCTCCGGACAGGGGATACTATATGAGCAGTTCTTC.

The chain recombines TRBV5-1 with TRBJ2-3; no clear D. Germline values: CDR1 SGHRS, CDR2 YFSETQ. Deletions cut 4 bases from V and 4 bases from J, with 10 bases between. The CDR3 extends over 13 amino acids. CDR3 nucleotides: TGCGCCAGCAGCCCTTGGGGTTCAGATACGCAGTATTTT. Translated, it gives CASSPWGSDTQYF.

The chain uses TRBV20-1 and TRBJ2-7; D gene unclear. Germline CDR1 reads DFQATT; CDR2 reads SNEGSKA (reference sequence). V was cut by 6 bases and J by 5 bases, with 11 bases left in between. The CDR3 is 11 amino acids. The CDR3 bases are TGCAGTGCCGGGCCTCCCGACGAGCAGTACTTC. Its translation is CSAGPPDEQYF.

The chain joins TRBV6-5 to TRBJ1-1, with D possibly being TRBD1 (5 bases). CDR3 length: 13 residues. Per germline, CDR1 MNHEY and CDR2 SVGAGI. V lost 6 bases and J lost 4, with 12 bases in between. For the CDR3, the DNA is TGTGCCAGCAGACCCGAGGGGAGCACTGAAGCTTTCTTT. Its translation is CASRPEGSTEAFF.

V usage is TRBV10-2 and J usage is TRBJ1-2, with TRBD1 identical over 9 bases. With 7 bases clipped from V and 4 bases from J, the junction kept 4 bases outside the gene matches. The CDR3 contains 13 residues. Germline CDR1 WSHSY, CDR2 SAAADI. The CDR3 sequence: CASTPDRGYGYTF. The CDR3 DNA sequence: TGCGCCAGCACCCCGGACAGGGGCTATGGCTACACCTTC.

This chain uses TRBV30 with TRBJ1-2; D unresolved. CDR3 length: 12 amino acids. Trimming removed 0 bases at V and 5 bases at J, with 7 bases between. CDR1 GTSNPN and CDR2 SVGIG come from the germline V gene (reference sequence). The CDR3 DNA is TGTGCCTGGAGTGTACGTGGGTATGGCTACACCTTC. Translation: CAWSVRGYGYTF.

This clone has only a few counts. The CDR3 nucleotides read TGTGCCAGCAGCGTAGGCGGCTTAACACCCTACGAGCAGTACTTC. Translated: CASSVGGLTPYEQYF. The chain uses TRBV7-2 and TRBJ2-7; no definite D call. CDR3 length: 15 amino acids. V was clipped by 5 bases and J by 2 bases, with 16 bases between them. Per the germline V gene, CDR1 is SGHTA and CDR2 is FQGNSA.

This clone is medium-sized by share. The rearrangement links TRBV3-1 (or the pseudogene TRBV3-2) to TRBJ2-6; 8 nucleotides align to TRBD1. CDR1 is LGHDT, CDR2 YNNKEL, per germline (reference sequence). V lost 4 bases, J lost 2 bases, and 7 bases stayed unmatched. The CDR3 covers 17 residues. CDR3 coding DNA: TGTGCCAGCAGCCTAGGACAGGGTTATACTGGGGCCAACGTCCTGACTTTC. Protein product: CASSLGQGYTGANVLTF.

The chain carries TRBV5-1 and TRBJ2-1; the D gene is possibly TRBD2 (5 bases). Germline lookup yields CDR1 SGHRS and CDR2 YFSETQ. The CDR3 consists of 15 residues. Trimming shortened V by 1 base and J by 3 bases, and 11 bases separated the two germline ends. DNA for the CDR3: TGCGCCAGCAGCTTGTCGACTACCCTCTACAATGAGCAGTTCTTC. Translated, it gives CASSLSTTLYNEQFF. Together with reference TRBV5-1 and TRBJ2-1, the CDR3 gives the full variable domain: KAGVTQTPRYLIKTRGQQVTLSCSPISGHRSVSWYQQTPGQGLQFLFEYFSETQRNKGNFPGRFSGRQFSNSRSEMNVSTLELGDSALYLCASSLSTTLYNEQFFGPGTRLTVL.

To note about this clone: The sample contains more than one DNA sequence encoding this CDR3. The chain is built from TRBV5-1 and TRBJ2-7; a possible D gene is TRBD1 (6 bases). The CDR3 sequence is 14 residues long. Germline V gives CDR1 SGHRS, CDR2 YFSETQ. Trimming left V 4 bases short and J 2 bases short, with 13 bases between. DNA for the CDR3: TGCGCCAGCAGCGCCCACAGGGACACCTACGAGCAGTACTTC. Protein: CASSAHRDTYEQYF.

V and J are TRBV6-5 and TRBJ1-3; D is unresolved. Germline CDR1 and CDR2: MNHEY and SVGAGI. Deletions cut 0 bases from V and 2 bases from J, with 8 bases between. The CDR3 loop spans 15 amino acids. The CDR3 reads CASSYSSVTGNTIYF. The CDR3 region has the DNA TGTGCCAGCAGTTACTCATCAGTAACTGGAAACACCATATATTTT.

V is TRBV30 and J is TRBJ1-4; 10 bases line up with TRBD1. This CDR3 contains 12 residues. The J segment lost 10 bases and the V segment lost 4 bases, leaving 3 bases of the junction unmatched. Germline loops: CDR1 GTSNPN, CDR2 SVGIG (reference sequence). The CDR3 sequence: CAWKDRGGKLFF. The DNA for the CDR3 is TGTGCCTGGAAGGACAGGGGGGGAAAACTGTTTTTT.

The chain has TRBV27 and TRBJ1-5; TRBD1 matches 7 bases. The CDR3 runs 13 residues. Unmatched junction bases numbered 4, after V lost 5 bases and J lost 6 bases. Germline V CDR1 and CDR2: MNHEY, SMNVEV (reference sequence). The CDR3 reads CASSDREGQPQHF. The CDR3 nucleotides read TGTGCCAGCAGTGACAGGGAAGGTCAGCCCCAGCATTTT.

This clone was detected only a few times. The V gene is TRBV18, the J gene TRBJ1-2; D gene ambiguous. Germline V gene data show CDR1 as KGHSH and CDR2 as LQKENI. V lost 3 bases and J 5 bases, leaving 10 bases between the germline ends. This CDR3 comprises 13 residues. The CDR3 sequence: CASSPDGYYGYTF. The CDR3 DNA reads as TGTGCCAGCTCACCGGACGGATATTATGGCTACACCTTC.

This clone appeared a few times. The chain couples TRBV19 to TRBJ1-1; TRBD1 is a possible D gene (5 bases). Germline CDR1 is LNHDA and CDR2 is SQIVND (reference sequence). CDR3 length: 15 residues. Trimming removed 5 bases at V and 0 bases at J, with 13 bases between. For the CDR3, the DNA is TGTGCCAGTAGTCCCACAGGATTTGTGAACACTGAAGCTTTCTTT. Translated, it gives CASSPTGFVNTEAFF. The full variable domain, completed using reference TRBV19 and TRBJ1-1, is DGGITQSPKYLFRKEGQNVTLSCEQNLNHDAMYWYRQDPGQGLRLIYYSQIVNDFQKGDIAEGYSVSREKKESFPLTVTSAQKNPTAFYLCASSPTGFVNTEAFFGQGTRLTVV.

This clone was detected only a few times. This chain connects TRBV5-1 to TRBJ1-1; the D is unclear. The CDR3 has 13 residues. From germline, CDR1 is SGHRS and CDR2 YFSETQ. V was trimmed by 2 bases and J by 2 bases, leaving 7 bases between them. CDR3 sequence reads: CASSFTANTEAFF. For the CDR3, the DNA is TGCGCCAGCAGCTTTACAGCTAACACTGAAGCTTTCTTT.

The chain joins TRBV24-1 to TRBJ2-1; 10 bases are a match to TRBD1. Germline V gene lookup returns CDR1 KGHDR and CDR2 SFDVKD. Germline trimming cut 4 bases from V and 2 bases from J; bases unmatched to any gene: 4. This CDR3 has 16 residues. CDR3 in amino acids: CATSDPTGGAYNEQFF. In nucleotides, the CDR3 is TGTGCCACCAGTGACCCGACAGGGGGCGCCTACAATGAGCAGTTCTTC.

V usage is TRBV15 and J usage is TRBJ1-6; no firm D call. Trimming stripped 2 bases from V and 0 bases from J, with 8 bases between. The CDR3 length is 16 residues. Germline lookup yields CDR1 LNHNV and CDR2 YYDKDF (reference sequence). CDR3 sequence (DNA): TGTGCCACCAGCAGATTCGATGGCTCCTATAATTCACCCCTCCACTTT. As protein: CATSRFDGSYNSPLHF. The variable domain in full, with the rest retrieved from reference TRBV15 and TRBJ1-6, is DAMVIQNPRYQVTQFGKPVTLSCSQTLNHNVMYWYQQKSSQAPKLLFHYYDKDFNNEADTPDNFQSRRPNTSFCFLDIRSPGLGDTAMYLCATSRFDGSYNSPLHFGNGTRLTVT.

This clone showed up just once. The chain links TRBV6-5 to TRBJ1-6; a weak D match, TRBD1 (5 bases). Germline CDR1 is MNHEY and CDR2 is SVGAGI. V shed 8 bases and J shed 8 bases, with 16 bases lying between them. The length of the CDR3 is 14 residues. CDR3 region: CASWDRLNYSPLHF. The CDR3 DNA follows: TGTGCCAGCTGGGACCGACTGAACTATTCACCCCTCCACTTT.

This clone was detected once. This chain connects TRBV30 to TRBJ1-5, with D possibly TRBD1 on 6 matching bases. The V gene's germline CDR1 is GTSNPN and CDR2 SVGIG (reference sequence). Trimming removed 3 bases from V and 7 bases from J, with 16 bases in between. This CDR3 spans 14 amino acids. The CDR3 spells CAWRGVGGRQPQHF. CDR3 DNA sequence: TGTGCCTGGAGGGGAGTAGGGGGTAGGCAGCCCCAGCATTTT.

A single count supports this clone. The chain combines TRBV20-1 with TRBJ1-1; D remains unclear. CDR3 length: 11 residues. Per the germline V gene, CDR1 is DFQATT and CDR2 is SNEGSKA (reference sequence). The V end was cut by 8 bases, the J end by 3 bases, with 10 bases between. The DNA for the CDR3 is TGCAGTACTTATGGGGACACTGAAGCTTTCTTT. Its translation is CSTYGDTEAFF.

The chain has TRBV3-1 (or the pseudogene TRBV3-2) and TRBJ1-4; D gene ambiguous. V gave up 3 bases and J gave up 0 bases, with 11 bases separating them. Germline V gene data show CDR1 as LGHDT and CDR2 as YNNKEL (reference sequence). The CDR3 contains 16 residues. The CDR3 DNA reads TGTGCCAGCAGCCAGGGAGCCAAGGCAACTAATGAAAAACTGTTTTTT. Its protein is CASSQGAKATNEKLFF.

V usage is TRBV5-6 and J usage is TRBJ2-5; 8 bases line up with TRBD1. CDR1 is SGHDT, CDR2 YYEEEE, per germline. CDR3 size: 13 residues. The J segment lost 3 bases and the V segment lost 4 bases, leaving 2 bases of the junction unmatched. CDR3 in amino acids: CASSPDREETQYF. CDR3 DNA: TGTGCCAGCAGCCCGGACAGGGAAGAGACCCAGTACTTC.